The sequence of this TCR beta chain was determined in a study of cytomegalovirus exposure and HLA in healthy donors. The PCR had 60 Vbeta and 13 Jbeta primers. Sequencing was performed with immunoSEQ multiplex PCR; in TCRdb, only in-frame clones are kept and a portion is missing. The table lists 150,000 to 200,000 clones, around 81% of them singletons. The CDR3 totals 14 residues. Trimming left V 3 bases short and J 4 bases short, with 13 bases between. Germline V lookup: CDR1 SEHNR, CDR2 FQNEAQ (reference sequence). The TCR comes from a young woman in good health and CMV-seropositive. The chain combines TRBV7-9 with TRBJ2-7; a weak D match, TRBD1 (6 bases). What was sequenced was PBMCs. CDR3 DNA sequence: TGTGCCAGCAGCTTTCAGGGGCGTGTATACGAGCAGTACTTC. It encodes CASSFQGRVYEQYF.